This T cell receptor (beta chain) was identified during a study of molecular identifiers for immune sequencing clone quantification. Looking at the study overall: In replicates, the authors split RNA from 20,000 or 100,000 naive CD8 cells five ways and sequenced four.

The CDR3 consists of 17 residues. V lost 3 bases and J 3 bases, leaving 18 bases between the germline ends. Germline V CDR1 and CDR2: MDHEN, SYDVKM. Each CDR3 protein gets one entry after TCRdb re-called the PCR reads with MiXCR. The table records hundreds of thousands of distinct CDR3 sequences, 24% of them present only once. This clonotype showed up just once. This chain joins TRBV28 and TRBJ1-3; unclear D gene. The TCR sequence derives from a human donor in good health. Some libraries in this study had Jurkat cell RNA spiked in. The sample consisted of naive CD8+ T cells from blood, with Jurkat cell RNA spiked in. Sample subset: FACS-sorted CD8+CD4-CCR7+CD45RA+ naive T cells. The CDR3 spells CASSLRLTTAHGNTIYF. The CDR3, as DNA: TGTGCCAGCAGTTTGAGGCTGACCACAGCCCATGGAAACACCATATATTTT.